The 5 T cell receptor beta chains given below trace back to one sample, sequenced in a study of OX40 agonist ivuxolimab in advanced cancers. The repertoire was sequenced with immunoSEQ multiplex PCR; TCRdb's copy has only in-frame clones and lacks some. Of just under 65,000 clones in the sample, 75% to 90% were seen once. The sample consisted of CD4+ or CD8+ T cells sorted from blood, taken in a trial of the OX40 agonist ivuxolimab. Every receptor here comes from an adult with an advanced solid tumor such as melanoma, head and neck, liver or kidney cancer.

CDR3 protein: CASSLEFSPSYEQYF. In DNA form, the CDR3 reads TGTGCCAGCAGCTTAGAATTTTCGCCATCCTACGAGCAGTACTTC. The V and J genes are TRBV7-2 and TRBJ2-7; no clear D gene. CDR1 SGHTA and CDR2 FQGNSA come from the germline V gene. This CDR3 has 15 amino acids. Trimming took 1 base from V and 1 from J, leaving 11 bases between them. The full variable domain, rest sourced from reference TRBV7-2 and TRBJ2-7, is GAGVSQSPSNKVTEKGKDVELRCDPISGHTALYWYRQSLGQGLEFLIYFQGNSAPDKSGLPSDRFSAERTGGSVSTLTIQRTQQEDSAVYLCASSLEFSPSYEQYFGPGTRLTVT.

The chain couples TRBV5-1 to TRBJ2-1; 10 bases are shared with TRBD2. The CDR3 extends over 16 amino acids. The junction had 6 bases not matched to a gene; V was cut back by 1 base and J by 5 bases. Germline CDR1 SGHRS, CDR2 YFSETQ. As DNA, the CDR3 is TGCGCCAGCAGCTTGATCAGGACTAGCGGAAACAATGAGCAGTTCTTC. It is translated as CASSLIRTSGNNEQFF. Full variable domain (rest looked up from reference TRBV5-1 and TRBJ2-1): KAGVTQTPRYLIKTRGQQVTLSCSPISGHRSVSWYQQTPGQGLQFLFEYFSETQRNKGNFPGRFSGRQFSNSRSEMNVSTLELGDSALYLCASSLIRTSGNNEQFFGPGTRLTVL.

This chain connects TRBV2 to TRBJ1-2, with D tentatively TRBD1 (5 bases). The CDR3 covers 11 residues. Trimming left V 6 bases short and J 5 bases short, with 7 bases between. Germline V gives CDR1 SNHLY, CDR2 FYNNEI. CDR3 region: CASSREYGYTF. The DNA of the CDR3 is TGTGCCAGCAGCAGGGAGTATGGCTACACCTTC.

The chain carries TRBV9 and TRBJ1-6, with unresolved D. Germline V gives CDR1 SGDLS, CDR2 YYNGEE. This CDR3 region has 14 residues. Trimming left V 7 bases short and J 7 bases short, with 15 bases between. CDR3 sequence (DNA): TGTGCCAGCGCGTCCCGGATCGACAATTCACCCCTCCACTTT. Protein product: CASASRIDNSPLHF.

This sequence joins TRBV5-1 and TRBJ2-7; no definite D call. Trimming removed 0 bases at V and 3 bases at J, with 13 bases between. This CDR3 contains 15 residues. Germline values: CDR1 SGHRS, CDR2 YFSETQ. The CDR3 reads CASSLVAGGYYEQYF. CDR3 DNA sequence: TGCGCCAGCAGCTTGGTAGCCGGTGGCTACTACGAGCAGTACTTC.